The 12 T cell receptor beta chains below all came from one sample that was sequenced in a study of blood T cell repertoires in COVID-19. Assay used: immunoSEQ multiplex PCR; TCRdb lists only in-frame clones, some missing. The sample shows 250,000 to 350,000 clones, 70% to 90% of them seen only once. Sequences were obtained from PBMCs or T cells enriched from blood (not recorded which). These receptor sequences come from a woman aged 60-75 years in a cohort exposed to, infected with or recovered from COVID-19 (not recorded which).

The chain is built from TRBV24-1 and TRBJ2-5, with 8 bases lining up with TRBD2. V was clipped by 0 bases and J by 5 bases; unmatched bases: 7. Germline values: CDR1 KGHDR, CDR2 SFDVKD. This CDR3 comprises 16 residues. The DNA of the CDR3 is TGTGCCACCAGTGATTTGGCGGGAGGAGGGAGGGAGACCCAGTACTTC. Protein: CATSDLAGGGRETQYF.

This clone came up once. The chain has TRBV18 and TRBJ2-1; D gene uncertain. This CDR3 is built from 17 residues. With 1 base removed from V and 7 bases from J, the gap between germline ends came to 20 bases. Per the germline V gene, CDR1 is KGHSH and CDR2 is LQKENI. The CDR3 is CASSPRVGSLSGNEQFF. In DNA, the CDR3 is TGTGCCAGCTCACCACGGGTCGGTAGCCTCTCCGGGAATGAGCAGTTCTTC.

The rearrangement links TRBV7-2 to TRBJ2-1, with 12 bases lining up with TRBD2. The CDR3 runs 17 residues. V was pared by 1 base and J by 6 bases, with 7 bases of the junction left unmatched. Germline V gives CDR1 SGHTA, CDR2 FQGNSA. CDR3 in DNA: TGTGCCAGCAGCTTAGTGACTAGCGGGAGAAATCTCAATGAGCAGTTCTTC. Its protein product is CASSLVTSGRNLNEQFF.

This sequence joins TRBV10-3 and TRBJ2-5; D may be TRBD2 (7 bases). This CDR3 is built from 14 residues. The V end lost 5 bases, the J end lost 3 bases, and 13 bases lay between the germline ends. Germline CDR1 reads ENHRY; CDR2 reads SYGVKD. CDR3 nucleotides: TGTGCCATCAGTACTCTAGGGGGGGAAGAGACCCAGTACTTC. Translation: CAISTLGGEETQYF.

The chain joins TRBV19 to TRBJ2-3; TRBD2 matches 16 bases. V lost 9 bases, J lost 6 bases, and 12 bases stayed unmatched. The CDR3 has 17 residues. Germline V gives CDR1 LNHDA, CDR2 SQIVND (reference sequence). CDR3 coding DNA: TGTGCCAGCCGGGGACTAGCGGGAGGGCTCGCCAGGGATACGCAGTATTTT. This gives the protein CASRGLAGGLARDTQYF.

CDR3 amino acids: CASRGVSLTYNEQFF. CDR3 coding DNA: TGTGCCAGTAGAGGAGTTTCCCTAACCTACAATGAGCAGTTCTTC. The V gene is TRBV19, the J gene TRBJ2-1; no clear D gene. The germline V gene has CDR1 LNHDA and CDR2 SQIVND (reference sequence). CDR3 length equals 15 residues. Trimming stripped 6 bases from V and 2 bases from J, with 14 bases between.

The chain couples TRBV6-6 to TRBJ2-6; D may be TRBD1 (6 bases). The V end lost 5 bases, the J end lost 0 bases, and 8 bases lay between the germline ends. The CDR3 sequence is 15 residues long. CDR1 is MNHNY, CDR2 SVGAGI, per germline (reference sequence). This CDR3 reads CASSTGRSGANVLTF. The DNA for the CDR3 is TGTGCCAGCAGTACAGGGCGCTCTGGGGCCAACGTCCTGACTTTC.

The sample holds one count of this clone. This CDR3 reads CASSPPSRTGDGYTF. The CDR3 region has the DNA TGTGCCAGCTCACCACCATCCAGGACAGGGGATGGCTACACCTTC. V and J are TRBV18 and TRBJ1-2; TRBD1 agrees at 9 bases. Germline trimming cut 0 bases from V and 6 bases from J; bases unmatched to any gene: 5. Per the germline V gene, CDR1 is KGHSH and CDR2 is LQKENI. The CDR3 has 15 amino acids.

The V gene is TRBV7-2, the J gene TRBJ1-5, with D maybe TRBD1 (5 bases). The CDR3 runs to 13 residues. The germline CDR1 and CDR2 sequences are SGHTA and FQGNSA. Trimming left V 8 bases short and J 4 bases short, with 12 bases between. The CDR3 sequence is CASGAGQNQPQHF. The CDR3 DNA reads TGTGCCAGCGGGGCCGGGCAAAATCAGCCCCAGCATTTT.

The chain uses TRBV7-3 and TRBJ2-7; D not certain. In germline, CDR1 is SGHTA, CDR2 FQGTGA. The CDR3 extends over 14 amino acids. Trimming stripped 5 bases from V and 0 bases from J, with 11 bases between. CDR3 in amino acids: CASSDTSVSYEQYF. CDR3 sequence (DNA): TGTGCCAGCAGCGATACAAGCGTCTCCTACGAGCAGTACTTC.

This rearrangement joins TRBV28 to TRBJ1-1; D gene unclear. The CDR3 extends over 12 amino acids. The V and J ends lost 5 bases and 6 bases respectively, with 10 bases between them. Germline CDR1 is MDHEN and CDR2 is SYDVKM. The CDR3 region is CASSTGGSEAFF. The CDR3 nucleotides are TGTGCCAGCAGTACCGGCGGGTCTGAAGCTTTCTTT.

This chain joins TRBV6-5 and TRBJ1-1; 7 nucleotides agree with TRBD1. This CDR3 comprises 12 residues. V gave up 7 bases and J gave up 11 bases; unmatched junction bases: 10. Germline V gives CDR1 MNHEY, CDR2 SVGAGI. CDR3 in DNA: TGTGCCAGCAAATCACGGACAGGAGAGGCTTTCTTT. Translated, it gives CASKSRTGEAFF.